These T cell receptor beta chains were read from a single sample in a study of blood T cell repertoires in COVID-19. Sequenced by immunoSEQ multiplex PCR; TCRdb stores in-frame clones only, minus some. The table lists about 290,000 clones, around nine tenths of them singletons. The sequencing sample was made of peripheral blood. These receptors originate from a woman younger than 45 with COVID-19, enrolled during active disease. The CDR3 runs from the conserved cysteine through the conserved F or W. D genes are given only for firm matches. Clone sizes are given selectively: once, few, many, or a class where the clone is expanded.

J: TRBJ1-2; D: -; size: -; V: TRBV6-5; CDR3: CASSPNGRGYGYTF; DNA: TGTGCCAGCAGCCCAAACGGCAGGGGCTATGGCTACACCTTC
J: TRBJ2-7; D: TRBD1; size: few; V: TRBV2; CDR3: CASKDRAYEQYF; DNA: TGTGCCAGCAAGGACAGGGCCTACGAGCAGTACTTC
J: TRBJ1-5; D: -; size: -; V: TRBV21-1; CDR3: CASSKRETGNQPQHF; DNA: TGTGCCAGCAGCAAACGAGAGACAGGGAATCAGCCCCAGCATTTT
J: TRBJ1-3; D: -; size: few; V: TRBV5-1; CDR3: CASSAQVFSGNTIYF; DNA: TGCGCCAGCAGCGCTCAGGTTTTCTCTGGAAACACCATATATTTT
J: TRBJ1-5; D: -; size: -; V: TRBV3-1/TRBV3-2; CDR3: CASSPARSAQPQHF; DNA: TGTGCCAGCAGCCCGGCGCGGTCGGCTCAGCCCCAGCATTTT
J: TRBJ2-2; D: TRBD2; size: -; V: TRBV4-2; CDR3: CASSSSGGGSGELFF; DNA: TGTGCCAGCAGCTCTAGCGGGGGGGGATCCGGGGAGCTGTTTTTT
J: TRBJ2-5; D: -; size: -; V: TRBV5-1; CDR3: CASSPFGETQYF; DNA: TGCGCCAGCAGCCCATTCGGGGAGACCCAGTACTTC
J: TRBJ2-7; D: TRBD2; size: -; V: TRBV27; CDR3: CASGRGPYYEQYF; DNA: TGTGCCAGTGGGAGGGGCCCCTACTACGAGCAGTACTTC
J: TRBJ2-5; D: TRBD2; size: -; V: TRBV25-1; CDR3: CASSRGVKETQYF; DNA: TGTGCCAGCAGTCGGGGGGTCAAAGAGACCCAGTACTTC
J: TRBJ1-1; D: -; size: -; V: TRBV19; CDR3: CASSMWGGTEAFF; DNA: TGTGCCAGTAGTATGTGGGGGGGAACTGAAGCTTTCTTT
J: TRBJ1-5; D: -; size: -; V: TRBV18; CDR3: CASSLTENSNQPQHF; DNA: TGTGCCAGCTCACTGACAGAAAATAGCAATCAGCCCCAGCATTTT
J: TRBJ1-5; D: -; size: -; V: TRBV7-8; CDR3: CASGGTGNQPQHF; DNA: TGTGCCAGCGGAGGGACGGGCAATCAGCCCCAGCATTTT
J: TRBJ1-2; D: -; size: -; V: TRBV14; CDR3: CASSRTGNPDYGYTF; DNA: TGTGCCAGCAGCCGAACAGGGAATCCCGACTATGGCTACACCTTC
J: TRBJ2-3; D: TRBD2; size: -; V: TRBV19; CDR3: CASSQPGLARDTQYF; DNA: TGTGCCAGTAGTCAACCTGGACTAGCACGGGATACGCAGTATTTT
J: TRBJ1-4; D: -; size: -; V: TRBV6-5; CDR3: CASSSTTGTNEKLFF; DNA: TGTGCCAGCAGTTCTACTACAGGGACTAATGAAAAACTGTTTTTT
J: TRBJ2-1; D: -; size: once; V: TRBV3-1/TRBV3-2; CDR3: CASSQFLTSEQFF; DNA: TGTGCCAGCAGCCAATTCTTGACTAGTGAGCAGTTCTTC
J: TRBJ2-2; D: TRBD1; size: once; V: TRBV15; CDR3: CATSRRQGAVFF; DNA: TGTGCCACCAGCAGGAGACAGGGGGCGGTGTTTTTT
J: TRBJ1-2; D: -; size: -; V: TRBV7-2; CDR3: CASSFTADYGYTF; DNA: TGTGCCAGCAGCTTCACCGCAGACTATGGCTACACCTTC
J: TRBJ1-5; D: TRBD1; size: -; V: TRBV19; CDR3: CASTDRSNQPQHF; DNA: TGTGCCAGTACGGACAGGAGTAATCAGCCCCAGCATTTT
J: TRBJ2-1; D: TRBD2; size: -; V: TRBV5-4; CDR3: CASSLGLAGGLYNEQFF; DNA: TGTGCCAGCAGCTTGGGCTTAGCGGGGGGCCTTTACAATGAGCAGTTCTTC
J: TRBJ1-2; D: -; size: -; V: TRBV4-2; CDR3: CASSQDQGRVNYGYTF; DNA: TGTGCCAGCAGCCAAGATCAGGGCAGGGTTAACTATGGCTACACCTTC
J: TRBJ1-2; D: TRBD1; size: -; V: TRBV5-1; CDR3: CASSLGQVYGYTF; DNA: TGCGCCAGCAGCTTAGGACAGGTCTATGGCTACACCTTC
J: TRBJ1-3; D: TRBD1; size: -; V: TRBV7-2; CDR3: CASSTTGSSGNTIYF; DNA: TGTGCCAGCAGCACGACAGGGTCCTCTGGAAACACCATATATTTT
J: TRBJ1-3; D: -; size: -; V: TRBV2; CDR3: CASSSGISGNTIYF; DNA: TGTGCCAGCAGCTCAGGAATCTCTGGAAACACCATATATTTT
J: TRBJ1-1; D: -; size: -; V: TRBV5-1; CDR3: CASSPLVETEAFF; DNA: TGCGCCAGCAGCCCACTGGTTGAGACTGAAGCTTTCTTT
J: TRBJ1-1; D: -; size: once; V: TRBV5-1; CDR3: CASSGGFGGLSEAFF; DNA: TGCGCCAGCAGCGGGGGTTTTGGGGGACTTTCTGAAGCTTTCTTT
J: TRBJ2-5; D: -; size: -; V: TRBV7-6; CDR3: CASSSRYEIPKETQYF; DNA: TGTGCCAGCAGCTCGAGATACGAAATCCCGAAGGAGACCCAGTACTTC
J: TRBJ2-2; D: -; size: -; V: TRBV29-1; CDR3: CSVEGSGTNTGELFF; DNA: TGCAGCGTTGAAGGTAGCGGCACGAACACCGGGGAGCTGTTTTTT
J: TRBJ2-7; D: TRBD2; size: -; V: TRBV30; CDR3: CAWSVASGTYEQYF; DNA: TGTGCCTGGAGTGTGGCTAGCGGAACCTACGAGCAGTACTTC